This TCR beta chain was identified in a study of blood T cell repertoires in COVID-19. Study overall: The cDNA or gDNA used as material had been derived from T cells, B-cell-depleted T cells, or PBMCs.

Per the original methods: Amplification with reference gene primers provided the estimates of nucleated cell counts. TCRdb's table, derived via immunoSEQ multiplex PCR, lists solely in-frame clones and lacks some. That table supplies the V and J calls and clone size; D and trimming were determined from the DNA. The repertoire holds about 90,000 clones, with 75% to 90% as singletons. This clone was picked up a small number of times. The CDR3 is 15 residues long. V was cut by 7 bases and J by 2 bases, with 15 bases left in between. Germline lookup yields CDR1 SNHLY and CDR2 FYNNEI. Input material: peripheral blood. The TCR was taken from a woman aged 65 to 85 with acute or convalescent COVID-19. This sequence joins TRBV2 and TRBJ1-5; D may be TRBD1 (6 bases). CDR3 residues: CASKGLSGGNQPQHF. The CDR3 DNA reads as TGTGCCAGCAAGGGGCTCTCAGGGGGCAATCAGCCCCAGCATTTT.